Below, 21 T cell receptor beta chains from the same sample are listed, as sequenced in a study of T-cell reconstitution after alpha-beta-depleted transplantation in children. Using unique molecular identifiers, the investigators prepared the TCRbeta library. TCRdb ran MiXCR on the PCR reads and lists one entry per CDR3 protein. This sample carries about 980,000 distinct CDR3 sequences, 25% to 35% of them seen once, and the ten largest clones take roughly 30%. Source: PBMCs, mostly from graft donor cells, taken 360 days after TCRalphabeta/CD19-depleted stem cell transplant. These receptor sequences come from a boy under two years old who had a stem cell transplant for SCID, so the T cells may come from the graft donor.

The genes are TRBV12-3 or TRBV12-4 and TRBJ2-3, with TRBD2 matching 8 bases. V dropped 3 bases and J dropped 2; count of bases not matched to a gene: 19. This CDR3 is built from 20 residues. CDR3 bases: TGTGCCAGCAGTTTTGCCGTCGGATTTCGTGCGGGGGGCCACACAGATACGCAGTATTTT. Encoded protein: CASSFAVGFRAGGHTDTQYF.

The genes are TRBV5-1 and TRBJ1-1; the D gene is possibly TRBD1 (5 bases). CDR3 length: 16 amino acids. Germline CDR1 is SGHRS and CDR2 is YFSETQ. The V end lost 4 bases, the J end lost 1 base, and 17 bases lay between the germline ends. CDR3 loop: CASSITQGGPNTEAFF. CDR3 sequence (DNA): TGCGCCAGCAGCATTACGCAGGGTGGGCCGAACACTGAAGCTTTCTTT.

This clonotype appeared a few times. The chain combines TRBV11-2 with TRBJ2-1; D may be TRBD2 (6 bases). In germline, CDR1 is SGHAT, CDR2 FQNNGV. CDR3 length: 14 residues. Trimming left V 5 bases short and J 7 bases short, with 15 bases between. This CDR3 reads CASSPGGLWNEQFF. The CDR3 coding sequence is TGTGCCAGCAGCCCCGGGGGACTTTGGAATGAGCAGTTCTTC.

V gene TRBV19 combines with J gene TRBJ2-3, with TRBD1 matching over 8 bases. CDR3 length equals 16 residues. V shed 1 base, J shed 6 bases, and the junction held 9 bases outside the gene matches. Germline V lookup: CDR1 LNHDA, CDR2 SQIVND (reference sequence). This chain's CDR3 is CASSIAGRGPKDTQYF. DNA of the CDR3: TGTGCCAGTAGTATAGCGGGCAGGGGGCCCAAGGATACGCAGTATTTT.

The V and J genes are TRBV12-5 and TRBJ2-3; D may match TRBD1 or TRBD2 (5 bases each). The CDR3 has 14 amino acids. Germline CDR1 LGHNT, CDR2 FRNRAP. With 7 bases removed from V and 2 bases from J, the gap between germline ends came to 13 bases. This chain's CDR3 is CASAQGALTDTQYF. The CDR3 bases are TGTGCTAGTGCCCAGGGAGCCCTCACAGATACGCAGTATTTT.

This clonotype occurred a few times. V is TRBV5-1 and J is TRBJ2-1; 9 nucleotides agree with TRBD2. This CDR3 region has 15 residues. Germline CDR1 reads SGHRS; CDR2 reads YFSETQ. V shed 4 bases and J 2 bases; nucleotides not matched to a gene: 4. The CDR3 DNA sequence: TGCGCCAGCAGCACCGGGACTAGCACCTACAATGAGCAGTTCTTC. Translated, it gives CASSTGTSTYNEQFF.

This rearrangement joins TRBV5-1 to TRBJ1-2, with TRBD1 matching over 7 bases. Germline CDR1 and CDR2: SGHRS and YFSETQ. The CDR3 consists of 13 residues. Unmatched junction bases numbered 5, after V lost 4 bases and J lost 5 bases. The CDR3 DNA reads as TGCGCCAGCAGCACCGGACAGGAGTATGGCTACACCTTC. As protein: CASSTGQEYGYTF.

V usage is TRBV7-2 and J usage is TRBJ1-1; no clear D gene. Germline V gene data show CDR1 as SGHTA and CDR2 as FQGNSA. The germline V and J ends were trimmed by 2 bases and 5 bases, with 12 bases remaining between them. The CDR3 has 14 residues. The CDR3 sequence: CASSLLAGRTEAFF. Here the CDR3 DNA reads TGTGCCAGCAGCTTACTTGCGGGGAGGACTGAAGCTTTCTTT.

This clonotype was seen more than once but under ten times. This chain links TRBV7-8 with TRBJ2-3; 8 nucleotides agree with TRBD2. The CDR3 consists of 14 residues. Looked up from germline, CDR1 is SGHVS and CDR2 is FQNEAQ. J lost 3 bases, V lost 5 bases, and 4 bases had no gene match. CDR3 bases: TGTGCCAGCAGCCGACTAGCGATGACAGATACGCAGTATTTT. Encoded protein: CASSRLAMTDTQYF.

In DNA, the CDR3 is TGTGCCACGTCAGAGGGGGGCCAAGATACGCAGTATTTT. This gives the protein CATSEGGQDTQYF. The chain links TRBV24-1 to TRBJ2-3, with D perhaps matching TRBD1 or TRBD2 (6 bases each). Germline CDR1 is KGHDR and CDR2 is SFDVKD. V was trimmed by 10 bases and J by 5 bases, leaving 15 bases between them. CDR3 length: 13 amino acids.

CDR3 sequence: CASSLGLHDTQYF. CDR3 DNA sequence: TGTGCCAGCAGCTTAGGGCTCCACGATACGCAGTATTTT. V gene TRBV7-2 combines with J gene TRBJ2-3; no firm D call. The CDR3 is made up of 13 amino acids. The germline V and J ends were trimmed by 1 base and 6 bases, with 8 bases remaining between them. Germline CDR1 and CDR2: SGHTA and FQGNSA. The complete variable domain, with remaining parts taken from reference TRBV7-2 and TRBJ2-3, reads GAGVSQSPSNKVTEKGKDVELRCDPISGHTALYWYRQSLGQGLEFLIYFQGNSAPDKSGLPSDRFSAERTGGSVSTLTIQRTQQEDSAVYLCASSLGLHDTQYFGPGTRLTVL.

This chain links TRBV7-2 with TRBJ2-1, with TRBD2 as a possible D gene (6 bases). V lost 3 bases and J lost 7, with 19 bases in between. The germline V gene encodes CDR1 SGHTA and CDR2 FQGNSA. The CDR3 totals 16 residues. CDR3 in amino acids: CASSFRRAGTTNEQFF. Written as DNA, the CDR3 is TGTGCCAGCAGCTTCCGCAGGGCGGGAACTACGAATGAGCAGTTCTTC.

The gene calls are TRBV29-1 and TRBJ2-5; D gene unclear. This CDR3 has 12 residues. Germline assignment: CDR1 SQVTM and CDR2 ANQGSEA. Trimming left V 3 bases short and J 3 bases short, with 8 bases between. This CDR3 is CSVDSYEETQYF. DNA of the CDR3: TGCAGCGTTGACTCGTACGAAGAGACCCAGTACTTC.

This chain connects TRBV10-1 to TRBJ2-1; 9 bases are shared with TRBD2. V lost 5 bases and J lost 7; bases outside the gene matches: 6. Germline loops: CDR1 WNHNN, CDR2 SYGVQD (reference sequence). The CDR3 has 14 residues. CDR3 bases: TGCGCCAGCAGTCCAGCGGGGGGAATGAATGAGCAGTTCTTC. It translates to CASSPAGGMNEQFF.

The rearrangement joins TRBV3-1 to TRBJ2-7, with TRBD2 matching over 8 bases. The CDR3 consists of 15 residues. CDR1 is LGHDT and CDR2 is YNNKEL in the germline V gene (reference sequence). J was trimmed by 9 bases and V by 3 bases; bases with no gene match: 13. This chain's CDR3 is CASSHESGRNPVQYF. CDR3 nucleotide sequence: TGTGCCAGCAGCCATGAAAGCGGGAGAAATCCGGTGCAGTACTTC.

The chain employs TRBV6-5 and TRBJ2-2; unclear D gene. The V end was cut by 2 bases, the J end by 3 bases, with 13 bases between. From germline, CDR1 is MNHEY and CDR2 SVGAGI. The CDR3 loop spans 16 amino acids. CDR3 bases: TGTGCCAGCAGTTACGATCATCGAGTACACACCGGGGAGCTGTTTTTT. Translation gives CASSYDHRVHTGELFF.

V usage is TRBV20-1 and J usage is TRBJ2-7, with TRBD1 identical over 7 bases. The V and J ends lost 1 base and 5 bases, in that order; junction bases with no gene match: 11. This CDR3 has 15 residues. The germline V gene encodes CDR1 DFQATT and CDR2 SNEGSKA (reference sequence). The CDR3 protein is CSARVGKQGIHEQYF. The CDR3 DNA reads as TGCAGTGCTAGAGTGGGAAAACAGGGGATCCACGAGCAGTACTTC.

This clonotype came up once. The chain recombines TRBV20-1 with TRBJ2-1; a weak D match, TRBD2 (5 bases). Trimming took 3 bases from V and 9 from J, leaving 18 bases between them. Germline-derived CDR1 and CDR2 are DFQATT and SNEGSKA (reference sequence). The CDR3 runs 14 residues. The CDR3 DNA reads TGCAGTGCTAGTCCTAGCCCGGCGTTGGGTGAGCAGTTCTTC. Protein: CSASPSPALGEQFF.

V gene TRBV27 combines with J gene TRBJ2-1; 8 bases align to TRBD1. Germline assignment: CDR1 MNHEY and CDR2 SMNVEV (reference sequence). Trimming took 0 bases from V and 2 from J; bases not matched to a gene: 3. The CDR3 runs 16 residues. CDR3 loop: CASSLSWDRPYNEQFF. Here the CDR3 DNA reads TGTGCCAGCAGTTTATCGTGGGACAGGCCCTACAATGAGCAGTTCTTC.

This clonotype was picked up a small number of times. V usage is TRBV12-3 or TRBV12-4 and J usage is TRBJ2-5; 9 bases match TRBD2. The J segment lost 2 bases and the V segment lost 3 bases, leaving 10 bases of the junction unmatched. This CDR3 has 17 amino acids. CDR3 DNA sequence: TGTGCCAGCAGTTTGAGAGCCTCGGCGGGGGGGCAAGAGACCCAGTACTTC. This translates into CASSLRASAGGQETQYF.

The genes are TRBV7-2 and TRBJ2-7; TRBD2 aligns across 7 bases. Germline V gene data show CDR1 as SGHTA and CDR2 as FQGNSA. The V and J ends lost 1 base and 1 base, in that order; junction bases with no gene match: 4. The CDR3 runs 15 residues. CDR3 residues: CASSLELGGSYEQYF. CDR3 in DNA: TGTGCCAGCAGCTTAGAACTCGGGGGGTCCTACGAGCAGTACTTC.